This TCR beta chain was identified in a study of monozygotic twins with inflammatory bowel disease. TCRdb reprocessed the 5' RACE reads, with one entry per CDR3 protein and no DNA. The clone table shows roughly 330,000 distinct CDR3 sequences, with the ten largest holding 2% to 2.5%. Germline V gene lookup returns CDR1 DFQATT and CDR2 SNEGSKA (reference sequence). This CDR3 is built from 15 residues. This rearrangement joins TRBV20-1 to TRBJ1-6; TCRdb lists TRBD1, though no DNA is available to test this call. The sample was blood. This receptor was identified in a human donor with ulcerative colitis or Crohn's disease, or a healthy co-twin of an affected twin (not recorded which). The CDR3 here is CSARDHGTGDSPLHF.